This T cell receptor (beta chain) appears in the sequencing data of a study of T cell responses to AZD1222 COVID-19 vaccine. Looking at the study overall: Pooling was applied to second doses at about 4 or about 12 weeks. Study-level results: Among the donors, most were white British and more were female, and clonal diversity was possibly underestimated. Two AZD1222 doses significantly raised spike-specific TCR breadth and depth over controls.

The CDR3 contains 16 residues. CDR1 is MDHEN, CDR2 SYDVKM, per germline. Germline trimming cut 2 bases from V and 5 bases from J; bases unmatched to any gene: 10. This table comes from immunoSEQ multiplex PCR, and its TCRdb copy is limited to in-frame clones, with some not included. This sample carries tens of thousands of clones, more than 75% of them seen once, and the ten largest clones take roughly 10%. On this clone itself: Its matching antigen is unknown.

The V call is TRBV28, the J call TRBJ2-3; 7 bases are a match to TRBD1. This sequence was found in an adult in good health. This specimen was peripheral blood, taken on day 0 of AZD1222 vaccination. CDR3 amino acids: CASSLLRTGRRDTQYF. CDR3 bases: TGTGCCAGCAGTTTACTTCGGACAGGACGGAGAGATACGCAGTATTTT.